This entry is about one TCR beta chain. The RNA input was about 0.5 to 1 ug, and it was reverse transcribed with random hexamers. Amplification of TCR beta CDR3 was carried out by immunoSEQ multiplex PCR, which covered 54 Vbeta and 13 Jbeta segments. Each CDR3 protein gets one entry after TCRdb re-called the immunoSEQ multiplex PCR reads with MiXCR. The profile shows fewer than 150,000 distinct CDR3 sequences, around 91% of them singletons. CDR1 is SQVTM and CDR2 is ANQGSEA in the germline V gene. Trimming took 4 bases from V and 5 from J, leaving 4 bases between them. The CDR3 is 10 amino acids. This entry comes from a study of CD8 T cells in Susac syndrome. Sequencing of TCR beta was performed on blood CD8+ T cells and on blood CD4+ T cells. In the multiple sclerosis control group, patients were treatment-naive and had stable or active relapsing-remitting disease.

This receptor was obtained from a human donor with multiple sclerosis. Sequencing used CD8+ T cells from PBMCs. The V gene is TRBV29-1, the J gene TRBJ2-3; D remains ambiguous. Here the CDR3 reads CSVAGDTQYF. The CDR3, as DNA: TGCAGCGTTGCGGGAGATACGCAGTATTTT.